Below, 14 T cell receptor beta chains from the same sample are listed, as sequenced in a study of metastatic and nonmetastatic thyroid tumors. TCRdb reanalyzed the PCR reads via MiXCR. Of around 40,000 clones detected, about 18% appear once; the ten largest clones hold roughly 6.2%. Prior to thyroid surgery, none of the patients had received any treatment. The sequenced sample consisted of blood. All receptors derive from a male donor with papillary thyroid cancer or a benign thyroid nodule (not recorded which). Some clones in this sample may be carry-over from other donors' samples.

About this clone itself: The identical CDR3 is also encoded by other nucleotide sequences in the sample. The chain uses TRBV10-3 and TRBJ2-7; TRBD2 might be the D (6 bases). V was shortened by 11 bases and J by 3 bases, with 23 bases between the two germline ends. The CDR3 has 15 residues. Germline V lookup: CDR1 ENHRY, CDR2 SYGVKD. CDR3 sequence (DNA): TGTGCCTCGCAAGGTAGCGGCAGCCTGCTCTACGAGCAGTACTTC. It yields the protein CASQGSGSLLYEQYF.

This clone was seen many times. The chain links TRBV9 to TRBJ2-7, with 7 bases aligning to TRBD1. Losses at the gene ends were 0 bases for V and 3 bases for J; bases not matched to a gene: 6. The CDR3 extends over 15 amino acids. The germline CDR1 and CDR2 sequences are SGDLS and YYNGEE. As DNA, the CDR3 is TGTGCCAGCAGCGTAGCACAGGGGAAGAACTACGAGCAGTACTTC. Its translation is CASSVAQGKNYEQYF.

The table lists this clone with many counts. CDR3 sequence: CASSLNPLGGEAYEQYF. The DNA of the CDR3 is TGCGCCAGCAGCCTCAATCCTTTGGGGGGAGAAGCCTACGAGCAGTACTTC. The rearrangement links TRBV4-1 to TRBJ2-7; perhaps TRBD2 as D (6 bases). The CDR3 runs to 17 residues. The germline gives CDR1 MGHRA, CDR2 YSYEKL. Trimming removed 4 bases from V and 2 bases from J, with 21 bases in between.

This clone was counted many times. A read error may explain this, as a much larger clone is one base away. The chain employs TRBV6-2 or TRBV6-3 and TRBJ2-7, with TRBD2 matching over 7 bases. Losses at the gene ends were 7 bases for V and 4 bases for J; bases not matched to a gene: 10. Germline CDR1 is MNHEY and CDR2 is SVGEGT. This CDR3 region has 14 residues. CDR3: CASNHPRLAYEQYF. The CDR3 coding sequence is TGTGCCAGCAATCACCCTAGACTAGCTTACGAGCAGTACTTC.

Many counts were recorded for this clone. This chain connects TRBV9 to TRBJ1-2; 7 positions match TRBD1. V dropped 3 bases and J dropped 4; count of bases not matched to a gene: 9. This CDR3 region has 15 residues. CDR1 is SGDLS, CDR2 YYNGEE, per germline. The CDR3 loop is CASSAPRGAGYGYTF. The CDR3, as DNA: TGTGCCAGCAGCGCACCCAGGGGGGCTGGCTATGGCTACACCTTC.

The chain joins TRBV12-3 or TRBV12-4 to TRBJ1-5, with 8 nucleotides matching TRBD1. The CDR3 is made up of 15 amino acids. V dropped 6 bases and J dropped 5; count of bases not matched to a gene: 9. CDR3 nucleotides: TGTGCCAGCAGCATAAACAGGGGGGAGGATCAGCCCCAGCATTTT. Encoded protein: CASSINRGEDQPQHF.

This clone is medium-sized (0.01 to 0.1%) in the sample. The rearrangement joins TRBV6-4 to TRBJ2-3; D is undetermined. The V gene lost 4 bases and the J gene lost 0 bases, with 5 bases spanning the gap. This CDR3 spans 13 amino acids. Looked up from germline, CDR1 is MRHNA and CDR2 is SNTAGT. The CDR3 nucleotides are TGTGCCAGCAGTGGGGCTAGCACAGATACGCAGTATTTT. Its protein is CASSGASTDTQYF.

This clone was counted ten times or more. The V call is TRBV6-2 or TRBV6-3, the J call TRBJ2-5; 14 bases are a match to TRBD2. The ends lost 2 bases at V and 4 bases at J; junction bases unmatched: 3. The CDR3 sequence is 16 residues long. Germline V gene sequence: CDR1 MNHEY, CDR2 SVGEGT. The CDR3 DNA reads as TGTGCCAGCAGTTACCAAGGGACTAGCGGGAGAGAGACCCAGTACTTC. This translates into CASSYQGTSGRETQYF.

This clone ranks as medium-sized. V usage is TRBV6-1 and J usage is TRBJ2-7; TRBD1 matches 12 bases. CDR3 size: 15 residues. V lost 6 bases, J lost 8 bases, and 11 bases stayed unmatched. The germline CDR1 and CDR2 sequences are MNHNS and SASEGT. Here the CDR3 DNA reads TGTGCCAGCAGAAAGGGGGGGACAGGGGGCAGTAAGCAGTACTTC. Protein: CASRKGGTGGSKQYF.

This clone was counted ten times or more. This chain uses TRBV24-1 with TRBJ2-2, with TRBD2 identical over 7 bases. This CDR3 has 15 amino acids. Germline assignment: CDR1 KGHDR and CDR2 SFDVKD. Germline trimming cut 6 bases from V and 7 bases from J; bases unmatched to any gene: 10. The CDR3 protein is CATSSAGGGIGELFF. The CDR3 DNA follows: TGTGCCACCAGTTCGGCAGGCGGGGGAATCGGGGAGCTGTTTTTT.

To note about this clone: Given a much more abundant clone one base away, this may be a read error. This chain links TRBV4-1 with TRBJ2-1, with D possibly matching TRBD2 (6 bases). The germline V gene has CDR1 MGHRA and CDR2 YSYEKL. The CDR3 length is 15 residues. The CDR3 DNA follows: TGCGCCAGCAGCCCAGGACTATCTCCCATGGGTGAGCGGTTCTTC. It translates to CASSPGLSPMGERFF.

This clone was detected many times. V gene TRBV20-1 combines with J gene TRBJ1-5; D is unresolved. V was clipped by 0 bases and J by 6 bases, with 6 bases between them. The CDR3 totals 12 residues. CDR1 and CDR2 from the germline V gene are DFQATT and SNEGSKA (reference sequence). The CDR3 DNA reads TGCAGTGCTAGAGATTCGGGTCAGCCCCAGCATTTT. Amino acid sequence: CSARDSGQPQHF.

This clone was recorded only once. V is TRBV20-1 and J is TRBJ1-2, with D tentatively TRBD1 (6 bases). The CDR3 totals 10 residues. Germline V CDR1 and CDR2: DFQATT, SNEGSKA (reference sequence). The ends were cut back, 6 bases at V and 5 bases at J, with 7 bases in the middle. CDR3 sequence (DNA): TGCAGTGCCACAGGGTATGGCTACACCTTC. Translated, it gives CSATGYGYTF.

The sample holds many counts of this clone. This chain links TRBV7-9 with TRBJ1-1; D is perhaps TRBD1 (6 bases). Germline lookup yields CDR1 SEHNR and CDR2 FQNEAQ (reference sequence). The CDR3 runs to 14 residues. Between the trimmed V and J ends, which lost 4 bases and 1 base, there was a span of 10 bases. DNA for the CDR3: TGTGCCAGCAGCTACGTCAGGGGGAACACTGAAGCTTTCTTT. Amino acids: CASSYVRGNTEAFF. The whole variable domain, filled in from reference TRBV7-9 and TRBJ1-1, reads DTGVSQNPRHKITKRGQNVTFRCDPISEHNRLYWYRQTLGQGPEFLTYFQNEAQLEKSRLLSDRFSAERPKGSFSTLEIQRTEQGDSAMYLCASSYVRGNTEAFFGQGTRLTVV.